Listed here are 6 T cell receptor beta chains from one sample, sequenced in a study of post-analysis software for immune sequencing data. Study-wide points: Patients used five TRBV segments, including TRBV5-6, TRBV5-1 and TRBV20-1, more often than controls.

Unique-molecular-identifier-tagged TCR beta cDNA libraries were used. Using its own MiXCR run on the PCR reads, TCRdb lists one record per CDR3 protein. The sample records hundreds of thousands of distinct CDR3 sequences, approximately 30% being singletons. For these receptors, no antigen is known. Sequencing was carried out using blood. The receptors come from a girl aged 5-17 years with multiple sclerosis.

A note on this clonotype: A much larger clone differs by one base, so this may be a read error. The rearrangement links TRBV12-3 or TRBV12-4 to TRBJ2-5, with 8 bases matching TRBD1. The J call could be wrong; TRBJ2-1 is a better fit for the DNA end. The CDR3 runs to 14 residues. As DNA, the CDR3 is TGTGCCAGCAGTCCCGGGACAGGTCAAGAGACCCAGTTCTTC. The encoded protein is CASSPGTGQETQFF.

The chain uses TRBV10-3 and TRBJ1-2; 7 bases are a match to TRBD1. Germline V gene sequence: CDR1 ENHRY, CDR2 SYGVKD. The ends lost 4 bases at V and 5 bases at J; junction bases unmatched: 10. CDR3 length equals 15 residues. The CDR3 sequence is CAISGLTGTEYGYTF. CDR3 nucleotide sequence: TGTGCCATCAGTGGACTTACCGGGACAGAGTATGGCTACACCTTC.

This rearrangement joins TRBV20-1 to TRBJ2-1; D unresolved. Germline V CDR1 and CDR2: DFQATT, SNEGSKA (reference sequence). Trimming removed 1 base from V and 6 bases from J, with 10 bases in between. The CDR3 runs to 13 residues. The CDR3 loop is CSARVATSNEQFF. The CDR3 coding sequence is TGCAGTGCTAGAGTCGCGACCAGCAATGAGCAGTTCTTC.

In its sample, this clonotype was seen a few times. The CDR3 DNA is TGTGCCAGCAGTCTCAATCCAGCTAGCTACACCTTC. Protein sequence: CASSLNPASYTF. The chain combines TRBV6-6 with TRBJ1-2; the D is unclear. V was pared by 5 bases and J by 9 bases, with 13 bases between. From germline, CDR1 is MNHNY and CDR2 SVGAGI (reference sequence). CDR3 size: 12 residues.

This clonotype was seen a few times. This rearrangement joins TRBV28 to TRBJ2-7; TRBD1 aligns across 7 bases. In germline, CDR1 is MDHEN, CDR2 SYDVKM. The CDR3 is 16 amino acids. Trimming at V came to 1 base and at J to 1 base, leaving 7 bases not matched to a gene. The CDR3 coding sequence is TGTGCCAGCAGTTTATTGGACCGACAGGGTTCCTACGAGCAGTACTTC. Residues: CASSLLDRQGSYEQYF.

This chain uses TRBV6-5 with TRBJ1-1, with D perhaps TRBD1 (5 bases). The CDR3 has 11 amino acids. Germline loops: CDR1 MNHEY, CDR2 SVGAGI. V was clipped by 2 bases and J by 10 bases, with 8 bases between them. For the CDR3, the DNA is TGTGCCAGCAGTTACGGGACGGGAGCTTTCTTT. Protein sequence: CASSYGTGAFF.